One sample yielded the 10 T cell receptor beta chains listed below, sequenced in a study of beta chain features in type 1 diabetes. Points from the study as a whole: People with Type 1 diabetes carried modestly yet significantly shorter TCRB CDR3s in all four CD4+ subsets.

Their cognate antigens are unknown. The sequenced template was cDNA made from the entire isolated RNA. The assay was immunoSEQ multiplex PCR, and TCRdb's table has in-frame clones only and misses some. The table includes around 130,000 clones, 9% detected once. The sample consisted of central memory CD4+ T cells from blood. The receptors were gathered from a man younger than 40 with type 1 diabetes.

In this sample, this clone turned up a few times. The sample holds other DNA sequences that translate to the same CDR3. The chain links TRBV9 to TRBJ1-1; perhaps TRBD1 as D (6 bases). This CDR3 region has 14 residues. V lost 2 bases to trimming and J lost 0 bases, with 8 bases between them. Germline CDR1 reads SGDLS; CDR2 reads YYNGEE. The CDR3 region has the DNA TGTGCCAGCAGCGTCGGACAGCTGAACACTGAAGCTTTCTTT. Translation gives CASSVGQLNTEAFF.

This chain uses TRBV18 with TRBJ1-1; a weak D match, TRBD1 (6 bases). The CDR3 runs 15 residues. Trimming pared 3 bases from V and 6 bases from J, leaving 17 bases between. Germline CDR1 and CDR2: KGHSH and LQKENI. The chain's CDR3 is CASSPQSGRQAEAFF. CDR3 nucleotides: TGTGCCAGCTCACCCCAAAGCGGGAGACAGGCTGAAGCTTTCTTT.

This clone was detected a few times. The J gene is TRBJ2-7, the V gene TRBV5-1, with 8 nucleotides matching TRBD1. Germline V gene sequence: CDR1 SGHRS, CDR2 YFSETQ. J was trimmed by 5 bases and V by 4 bases; bases with no gene match: 11. CDR3 size: 15 residues. In DNA, the CDR3 is TGCGCCAGCAGCACGATGGGGCAGGGGGCGAACGAGCAGTACTTC. The encoded protein is CASSTMGQGANEQYF.

This chain uses TRBV19 with TRBJ2-1; a weak D match, TRBD1 (6 bases). CDR3 length: 14 residues. V was shortened by 5 bases and J by 5 bases, with 13 bases between the two germline ends. Germline values: CDR1 LNHDA, CDR2 SQIVND (reference sequence). CDR3 nucleotide sequence: TGTGCCAGTAGTGCCCGGGACACAGACAATGAGCAGTTCTTC. Translating gives CASSARDTDNEQFF.

This clone occurred many times. This rearrangement joins TRBV13 to TRBJ1-2; 9 bases match TRBD1. Germline values: CDR1 PRHDT, CDR2 FYEKMQ (reference sequence). J lost 6 bases, V lost 0 bases, and 5 bases had no gene match. This CDR3 comprises 15 residues. The CDR3 spells CASSLGRGQGHGYTF. CDR3 sequence (DNA): TGTGCCAGCAGCTTAGGCCGGGGACAGGGACATGGCTACACCTTC.

This clone has ten or more counts. The chain links TRBV15 to TRBJ1-1; a weak D match, TRBD1 (5 bases). V lost 0 bases to trimming and J lost 4 bases, with 9 bases between them. Germline-derived CDR1 and CDR2 are LNHNV and YYDKDF (reference sequence). There are 14 residues in the CDR3. CDR3 in DNA: TGTGCCACCAGCAGAGATGGGGCCGGCACTGAAGCTTTCTTT. As protein: CATSRDGAGTEAFF.

The chain couples TRBV15 to TRBJ2-5, with D perhaps matching TRBD2 (6 bases). The CDR3 length is 15 residues. Trimming cost V 5 bases and J 1 base, with 14 bases left between them. Germline V gene sequence: CDR1 LNHNV, CDR2 YYDKDF (reference sequence). CDR3 region: CATSGGGAGQETQYF. CDR3 coding DNA: TGTGCCACCAGCGGAGGTGGAGCGGGCCAAGAGACCCAGTACTTC.

This clone was counted only a few times. Here the CDR3 DNA reads TGTGCCAGCTCAACAGGGGGCGGGGGCGGAAGAGTAACAGATACGCAGTATTTT. Amino acid sequence: CASSTGGGGGRVTDTQYF. The genes are TRBV9 and TRBJ2-3; 9 nucleotides align to TRBD1. CDR1 and CDR2 (germline): SGDLS, YYNGEE. The J segment lost 3 bases and the V segment lost 7 bases, leaving 18 bases of the junction unmatched. CDR3 length equals 18 residues. Combining the CDR3 with reference TRBV9 and TRBJ2-3 gives the whole variable domain DSGVTQTPKHLITATGQRVTLRCSPRSGDLSVYWYQQSLDQGLQFLIQYYNGEERAKGNILERFSAQQFPDLHSELNLSSLELGDSALYFCASSTGGGGGRVTDTQYFGPGTRLTVL.

This clone was picked up a small number of times. J is TRBJ1-5 and V is TRBV6-6; D call uncertain. CDR3 size: 14 residues. Germline V gene data show CDR1 as MNHNY and CDR2 as SVGAGI (reference sequence). The V gene lost 4 bases and the J gene lost 6 bases, with 13 bases spanning the gap. CDR3 residues: CASSLYQPGQPQHF. The CDR3 nucleotides are TGTGCCAGCAGTTTGTACCAACCGGGTCAGCCCCAGCATTTT.

The chain has TRBV7-9 and TRBJ1-5, with TRBD1 as a possible D gene (5 bases). The CDR3 is 13 amino acids. V was trimmed by 5 bases and J by 5 bases, leaving 10 bases between them. Germline-derived CDR1 and CDR2 are SEHNR and FQNEAQ (reference sequence). DNA of the CDR3: TGTGCCAGCAGCCTAGAAGGGGATCAGCCCCAGCATTTT. It yields the protein CASSLEGDQPQHF.